This T cell receptor (beta chain) was captured in a study of PD-L1 blockade in urothelial cancer. Study findings and constraints: Patients with below-median pretreatment blood clonality survived longer.

In the case of this clone: The antigen is not known.

As to time point: peripheral blood 6 weeks after treatment start. Per patient, between 1 and 8 samples were collected at pretreatment and on-treatment time points. This CDR3 comprises 14 residues. Germline V CDR1 and CDR2: MNHEY, SMNVEV (reference sequence). V shed 8 bases, J shed 9 bases, and the junction held 8 bases outside the gene matches. Some clones are missing from TCRdb's copy, which holds only in-frame ones; the method was immunoSEQ multiplex PCR. The sample has some 110,000 clones; approximately 90% are singletons. Specimen: PBMCs, collected around atezolizumab (anti-PD-L1) treatment. This rearrangement joins TRBV27 to TRBJ2-1; TRBD1 aligns across 12 bases. The TCR was taken from a man aged 60 to 75 with urothelial cancer. CDR3 DNA sequence: TGTGCCAGCCGGCCGGGACAGGGGGCGGGTGAGCAGTTCTTC. Its translation: CASRPGQGAGEQFF.